The rows below give T cell receptor beta chains drawn from one sample of a study of blood T cell repertoires in COVID-19. Sequenced by immunoSEQ multiplex PCR; TCRdb stores in-frame clones only, minus some. Among 110,000 or so clones listed, 80% to 90% were seen once. The sequencing sample was made of peripheral blood. The receptors were sampled from an older man who had recovered from COVID-19. Both conserved end residues are part of each CDR3. The D gene is left open where the match is weak.

TRBD1	TRBV24-1	TRBJ2-3	TGTGCCACCAGTGATCGATACAGGGGGCCTAGCACAGATACGCAGTATTTT	CATSDRYRGPSTDTQYF
TRBD2	TRBV4-1	TRBJ2-7	TGCGCCAGCAGCCAAGCAAGGACTAGCGGGGGTTACGAGCAGTACTTC	CASSQARTSGGYEQYF
.	TRBV6-1	TRBJ1-2	TGTGCCAGCAGTGAATGGGGTAGGAGGGGTAAGGGCTACACCTTC	CASSEWGRRGKGYTF
TRBD2	TRBV4-2	TRBJ2-7	TGTGCCAGCAGCCAGGGGGTTATAGCGGGAGTACGCTCCTACGAGCAGTACTTC	CASSQGVIAGVRSYEQYF
.	TRBV5-1	TRBJ1-6	TGCGCCAGCAGCTTGGGACAGAGCTATAATTCACCCCTCCACTTT	CASSLGQSYNSPLHF
.	TRBV7-3	TRBJ2-3	TGTGCCAGCAGCTCGACTAGCACAGATACGCAGTATTTT	CASSSTSTDTQYF
.	TRBV12-5	TRBJ2-3	TGTGCTAGTGCCAGGGACACAGATACGCAGTATTTT	CASARDTDTQYF
.	TRBV7-7	TRBJ2-3	TGTGCCAGCAGCCAGGGCGGTACGCAGTATTTT	CASSQGGTQYF
.	TRBV5-1	TRBJ2-1	TGCGCCAGCAGCTCCGGGACAAATGGGGATGAGCAGTTCTTC	CASSSGTNGDEQFF
TRBD1	TRBV28	TRBJ2-6	TGTGCCAGCAGTATCCTACAGGGGGAGCCCTTCTCTGGGGCCAACGTCCTGACTTTC	CASSILQGEPFSGANVLTF